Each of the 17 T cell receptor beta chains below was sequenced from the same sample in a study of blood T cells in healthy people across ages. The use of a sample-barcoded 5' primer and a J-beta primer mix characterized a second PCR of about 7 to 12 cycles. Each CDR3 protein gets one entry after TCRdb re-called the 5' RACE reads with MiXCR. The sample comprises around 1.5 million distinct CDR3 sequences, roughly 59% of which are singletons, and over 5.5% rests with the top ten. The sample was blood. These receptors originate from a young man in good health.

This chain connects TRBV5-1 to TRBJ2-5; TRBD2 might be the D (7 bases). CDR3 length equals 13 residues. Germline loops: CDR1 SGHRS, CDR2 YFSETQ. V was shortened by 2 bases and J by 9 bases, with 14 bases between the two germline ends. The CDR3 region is CASSLTGREAQYF. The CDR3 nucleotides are TGCGCCAGCAGCTTAACAGGGAGGGAGGCCCAGTACTTC.

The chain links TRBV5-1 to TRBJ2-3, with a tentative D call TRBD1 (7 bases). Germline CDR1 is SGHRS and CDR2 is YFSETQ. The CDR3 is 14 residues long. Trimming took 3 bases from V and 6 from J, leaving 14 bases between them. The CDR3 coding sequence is TGCGCCAGCAGCTCAGGGGGGCTGACCGATACGCAGTATTTT. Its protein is CASSSGGLTDTQYF.

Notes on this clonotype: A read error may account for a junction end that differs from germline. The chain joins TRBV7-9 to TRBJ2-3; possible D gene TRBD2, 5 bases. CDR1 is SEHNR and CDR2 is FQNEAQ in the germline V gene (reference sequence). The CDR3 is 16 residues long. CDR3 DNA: TGCGCCAGCAGCCAAGGTCGGGTAGCGTACACAGATACGCAGTATTTT. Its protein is CASSQGRVAYTDTQYF.

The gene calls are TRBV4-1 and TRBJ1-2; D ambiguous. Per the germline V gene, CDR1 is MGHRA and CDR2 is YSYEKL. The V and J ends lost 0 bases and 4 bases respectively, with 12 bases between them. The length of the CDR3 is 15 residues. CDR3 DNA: TGCGCCAGCAGCCAAGATCAAGTAGGGCGCTATGGCTACACCTTC. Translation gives CASSQDQVGRYGYTF.

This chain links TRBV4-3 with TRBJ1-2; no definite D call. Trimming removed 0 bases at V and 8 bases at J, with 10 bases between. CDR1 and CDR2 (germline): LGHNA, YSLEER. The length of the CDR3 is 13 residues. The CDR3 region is CASSQDRNIGYTF. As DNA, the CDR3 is TGCGCCAGCAGCCAAGATCGAAATATCGGCTACACCTTC.

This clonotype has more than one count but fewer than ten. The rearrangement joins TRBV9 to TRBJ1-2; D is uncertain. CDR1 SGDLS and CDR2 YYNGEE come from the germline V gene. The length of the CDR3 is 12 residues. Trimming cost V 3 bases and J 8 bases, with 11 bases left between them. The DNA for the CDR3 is TGTGCCAGCAGCGGGCGTTCTTGGGGCTACACCTTC. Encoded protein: CASSGRSWGYTF.

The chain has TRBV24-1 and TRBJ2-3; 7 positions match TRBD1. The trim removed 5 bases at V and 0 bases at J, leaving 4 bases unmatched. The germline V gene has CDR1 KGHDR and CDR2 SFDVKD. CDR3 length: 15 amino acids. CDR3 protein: CATSVGTASTDTQYF. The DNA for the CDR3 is TGTGCCACCAGTGTAGGGACAGCGAGCACAGATACGCAGTATTTT.

CDR3 in DNA: TGCAGCGCTGACGTTGGGATCCCTGAAGCTTTCTTT. It is translated as CSADVGIPEAFF. The V and J genes are TRBV29-1 and TRBJ1-1; no reliable D call. Trimming removed 7 bases at V and 6 bases at J, with 15 bases between. Germline CDR1 and CDR2: SQVTM and ANQGSEA. This CDR3 region has 12 residues.

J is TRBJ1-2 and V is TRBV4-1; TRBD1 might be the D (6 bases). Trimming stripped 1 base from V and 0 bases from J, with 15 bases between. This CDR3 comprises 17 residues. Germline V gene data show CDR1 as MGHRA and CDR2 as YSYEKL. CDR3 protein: CASSQVVGGLANYGYTF. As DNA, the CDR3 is TGCGCCAGCAGCCAAGTCGTTGGGGGCTTAGCTAACTATGGCTACACCTTC.

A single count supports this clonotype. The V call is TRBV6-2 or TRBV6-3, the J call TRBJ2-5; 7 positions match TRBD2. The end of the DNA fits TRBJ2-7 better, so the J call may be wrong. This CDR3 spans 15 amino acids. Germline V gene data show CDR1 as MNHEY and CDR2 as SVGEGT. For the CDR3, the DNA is TGTGCCAGCAGTCGACGAGCGGGAATGCCCTACGAGCAGTACTTC. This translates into CASSRRAGMPYEQYF.

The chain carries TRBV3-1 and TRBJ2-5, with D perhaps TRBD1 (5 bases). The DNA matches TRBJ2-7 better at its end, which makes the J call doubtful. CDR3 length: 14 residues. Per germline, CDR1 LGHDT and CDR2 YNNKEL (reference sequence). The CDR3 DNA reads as TGTGCCAGCAGCCAAGCCGGACACCACTACGAGCAGTACTTC. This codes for CASSQAGHHYEQYF.

The chain's CDR3 is CASREGKGSSYNEQFF. The CDR3, as DNA: TGTGCCAGCAGGGAGGGAAAGGGGAGCTCCTACAATGAGCAGTTCTTC. This sequence joins TRBV21-1 and TRBJ2-1; the table's D call of TRBD2 was not tested on the DNA. TRBV21-1 represents a pseudogene. There are 16 residues in the CDR3.

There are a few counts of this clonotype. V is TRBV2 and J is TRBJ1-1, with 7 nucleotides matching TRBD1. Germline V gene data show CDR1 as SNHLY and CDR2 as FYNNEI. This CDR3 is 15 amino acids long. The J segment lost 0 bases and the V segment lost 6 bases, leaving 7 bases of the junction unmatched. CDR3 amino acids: CASSPPTGLNTEAFF. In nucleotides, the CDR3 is TGTGCCAGCAGCCCCCCGACAGGGCTGAACACTGAAGCTTTCTTT. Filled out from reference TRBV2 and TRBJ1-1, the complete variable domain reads EPEVTQTPSHQVTQMGQEVILRCVPISNHLYFYWYRQILGQKVEFLVSFYNNEISEKSEIFDDQFSVERPDGSNFTLKIRSTKLEDSAMYFCASSPPTGLNTEAFFGQGTRLTVV.

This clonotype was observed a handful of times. CDR3 amino acids: CASTSGRYEQYF. CDR3 DNA: TGTGCCAGCACTAGCGGAAGGTACGAGCAGTACTTC. The chain joins TRBV2 to TRBJ2-7; 7 bases align to TRBD2. The CDR3 is 12 amino acids. Germline values: CDR1 SNHLY, CDR2 FYNNEI. After removal of 7 bases from V and 4 bases from J, the junction contained 4 bases not matched to a gene.

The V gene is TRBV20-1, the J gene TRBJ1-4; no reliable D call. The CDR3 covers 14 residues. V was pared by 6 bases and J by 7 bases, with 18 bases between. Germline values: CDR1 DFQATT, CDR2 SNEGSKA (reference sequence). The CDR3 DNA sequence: TGCAGTGCGGCCCTTAGTCGGGAAGGTGAAAAACTGTTTTTT. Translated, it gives CSAALSREGEKLFF.

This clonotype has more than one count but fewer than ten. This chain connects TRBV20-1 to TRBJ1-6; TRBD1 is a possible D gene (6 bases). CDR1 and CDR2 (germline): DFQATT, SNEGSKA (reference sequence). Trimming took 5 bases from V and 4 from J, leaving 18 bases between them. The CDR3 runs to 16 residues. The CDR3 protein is CSAGGGRSRYNSPLHF. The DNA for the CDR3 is TGCAGTGCTGGGGGGGGCAGGAGCCGGTATAATTCACCCCTCCACTTT.

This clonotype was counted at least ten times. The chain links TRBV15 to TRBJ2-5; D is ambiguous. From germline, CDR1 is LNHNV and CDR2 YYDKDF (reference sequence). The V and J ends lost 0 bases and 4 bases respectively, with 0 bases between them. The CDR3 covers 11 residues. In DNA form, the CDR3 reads TGTGCCACCAGCAGAGAAGAGACCCAGTACTTC. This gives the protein CATSREETQYF. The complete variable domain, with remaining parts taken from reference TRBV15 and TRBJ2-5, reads DAMVIQNPRYQVTQFGKPVTLSCSQTLNHNVMYWYQQKSSQAPKLLFHYYDKDFNNEADTPDNFQSRRPNTSFCFLDIRSPGLGDTAMYLCATSREETQYFGPGTRLLVL.